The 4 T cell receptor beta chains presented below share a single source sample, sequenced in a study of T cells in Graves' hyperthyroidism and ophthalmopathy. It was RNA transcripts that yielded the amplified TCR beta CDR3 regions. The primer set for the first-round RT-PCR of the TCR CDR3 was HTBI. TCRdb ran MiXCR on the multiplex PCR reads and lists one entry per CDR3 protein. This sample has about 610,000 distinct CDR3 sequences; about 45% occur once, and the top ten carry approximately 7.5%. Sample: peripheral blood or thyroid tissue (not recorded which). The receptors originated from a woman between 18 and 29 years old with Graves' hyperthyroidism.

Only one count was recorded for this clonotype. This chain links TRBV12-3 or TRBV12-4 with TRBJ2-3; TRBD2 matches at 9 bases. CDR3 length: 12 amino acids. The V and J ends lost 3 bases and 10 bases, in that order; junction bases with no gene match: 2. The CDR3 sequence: CASSFVAGAQYF. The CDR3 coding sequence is TGTGCCAGCAGTTTCGTAGCGGGGGCGCAGTATTTT.

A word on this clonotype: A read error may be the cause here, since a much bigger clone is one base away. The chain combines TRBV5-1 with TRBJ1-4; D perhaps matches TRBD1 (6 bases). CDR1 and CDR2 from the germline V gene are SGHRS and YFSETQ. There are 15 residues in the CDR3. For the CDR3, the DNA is TGCGCCAGCAGCATACCGACAGGCTCTAATGAAGAACTGTTTTTT. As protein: CASSIPTGSNEELFF.

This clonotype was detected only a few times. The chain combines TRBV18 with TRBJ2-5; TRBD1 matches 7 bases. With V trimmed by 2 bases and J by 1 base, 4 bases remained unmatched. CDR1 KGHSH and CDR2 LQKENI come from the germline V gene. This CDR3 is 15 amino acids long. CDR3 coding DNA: TGTGCCAGCTCACCATCGACAGGGATCCAAGAGACCCAGTACTTC. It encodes CASSPSTGIQETQYF.

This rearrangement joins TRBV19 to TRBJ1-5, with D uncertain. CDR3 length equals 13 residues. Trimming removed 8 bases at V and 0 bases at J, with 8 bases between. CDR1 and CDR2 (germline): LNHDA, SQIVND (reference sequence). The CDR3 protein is CASYSDSNQPQHF. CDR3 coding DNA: TGTGCCAGTTACAGTGATAGCAATCAGCCCCAGCATTTT.